These 14 T cell receptor beta chains were all obtained from the same sample, sequenced in a study of neoadjuvant nivolumab and ipilimumab in lung cancer. The data were produced by immunoSEQ multiplex PCR, yet TCRdb's version contains in-frame clones alone and is incomplete. The sample holds 30,000 or so clones, more than 90% seen once. The material sequenced was peripheral blood, taken after neoadjuvant nivolumab, alone or with ipilimumab, at or shortly before surgery. These receptors all stem from an adult with non-small cell lung cancer.

The V gene is TRBV9, the J gene TRBJ2-3, with D uncertain. CDR1 is SGDLS, CDR2 YYNGEE, per germline. There are 15 residues in the CDR3. The germline V and J ends were trimmed by 3 bases and 4 bases, with 15 bases remaining between them. CDR3 in amino acids: CASSDTTLFSDTQYF. As DNA, the CDR3 is TGTGCCAGCAGCGATACTACACTTTTTTCAGATACGCAGTATTTT. The full variable domain, with the rest looked up from reference TRBV9 and TRBJ2-3, is DSGVTQTPKHLITATGQRVTLRCSPRSGDLSVYWYQQSLDQGLQFLIQYYNGEERAKGNILERFSAQQFPDLHSELNLSSLELGDSALYFCASSDTTLFSDTQYFGPGTRLTVL.

The chain has TRBV15 and TRBJ2-5; the match to TRBD1 covers 7 bases. V trimming: 0 bases; J trimming: 6 bases; junction bases outside the gene matches: 10. Germline loops: CDR1 LNHNV, CDR2 YYDKDF (reference sequence). The CDR3 covers 16 residues. The CDR3 here is CATSRDGSGTVKTQYF. The CDR3 DNA reads TGTGCCACCAGCAGAGACGGATCCGGGACAGTTAAGACCCAGTACTTC.

A few counts support this clone. The chain links TRBV6-1 to TRBJ1-2; perhaps TRBD1 as D (5 bases). The CDR3 totals 13 residues. Looked up from germline, CDR1 is MNHNS and CDR2 is SASEGT. V was clipped by 6 bases and J by 0 bases, with 8 bases between them. This CDR3 reads CASRGQANYGYTF. CDR3 nucleotides: TGTGCCAGCAGGGGGCAAGCTAACTATGGCTACACCTTC.

The chain links TRBV7-3 to TRBJ1-2, with TRBD1 identical over 9 bases. Germline CDR1 is SGHTA and CDR2 is FQGTGA. V lost 5 bases to trimming and J lost 3 bases; unmatched junction nucleotides: 7. This CDR3 has 15 amino acids. CDR3 loop: CASSQTGGSHYGYTF. For the CDR3, the DNA is TGTGCCAGCAGCCAGACAGGGGGTAGCCACTATGGCTACACCTTC. The variable domain in full, completed from reference TRBV7-3 and TRBJ1-2, reads GAGVSQTPSNKVTEKGKYVELRCDPISGHTALYWYRQSLGQGPEFLIYFQGTGAADDSGLPNDRFFAVRPEGSVSTLKIQRTERGDSAVYLCASSQTGGSHYGYTFGSGTRLTVV.

The chain carries TRBV7-9 and TRBJ1-1; possibly TRBD1 for D (6 bases). The CDR3 loop spans 16 amino acids. Trimming removed 5 bases from V and 1 base from J, with 17 bases in between. The V gene's germline CDR1 is SEHNR and CDR2 FQNEAQ (reference sequence). This chain's CDR3 is CASSPTGAGGNTEAFF. The DNA for the CDR3 is TGTGCCAGCAGCCCCACGGGGGCGGGTGGGAACACTGAAGCTTTCTTT.

The rearrangement joins TRBV5-1 to TRBJ2-6; D is ambiguous. Trimming stripped 4 bases from V and 4 bases from J, with 18 bases between. CDR1 and CDR2 (germline): SGHRS, YFSETQ. The CDR3 spans 17 residues. The CDR3 DNA reads TGCGCCAGCAGCACGGCCCGGGTGACGGCGGGGGCCAACGTCCTGACTTTC. Translation gives CASSTARVTAGANVLTF.

For the CDR3, the DNA is TGCAGCGTTGGGGCCTCTCACTCCTCAATGAACACCGGGGAGCTGTTTTTT. It translates to CSVGASHSSMNTGELFF. The V call is TRBV29-1, the J call TRBJ2-2, with D unclear. V shed 4 bases and J shed 1 base, with 19 bases lying between them. This CDR3 spans 17 amino acids. CDR1 is SQVTM and CDR2 is ANQGSEA in the germline V gene.

The gene calls are TRBV5-1 and TRBJ2-5, with D perhaps being TRBD1 or TRBD2 (5 bases each). This CDR3 spans 15 amino acids. V was pared by 2 bases and J by 1 base, with 12 bases between. The V gene's germline CDR1 is SGHRS and CDR2 YFSETQ. The CDR3 reads CASSFGGGFQETQYF. The CDR3 DNA reads as TGCGCCAGCAGCTTCGGTGGGGGATTCCAAGAGACCCAGTACTTC.

The chain combines TRBV11-2 with TRBJ2-7; D is unclear. Germline V gene data show CDR1 as SGHAT and CDR2 as FQNNGV. This CDR3 region has 15 residues. The V gene lost 4 bases and the J gene lost 6 bases, with 19 bases spanning the gap. This chain's CDR3 is CASSSVAFATVEQYF. As DNA, the CDR3 is TGTGCCAGCAGCTCCGTCGCCTTCGCTACGGTCGAGCAGTACTTC.

V and J are TRBV7-9 and TRBJ1-3, with TRBD1 as a possible D gene (5 bases). V dropped 6 bases and J dropped 6 bases, with 12 bases sitting between them. The CDR3 has 13 amino acids. Per germline, CDR1 SEHNR and CDR2 FQNEAQ (reference sequence). The CDR3 here is CASRSGLSNTIYF. The CDR3 nucleotides are TGTGCCAGCAGATCGGGACTCTCAAACACCATATATTTT.

The gene calls are TRBV5-5 and TRBJ2-1; no firm D call. Germline assignment: CDR1 SGHKS and CDR2 YYEKEE (reference sequence). The length of the CDR3 is 15 residues. Trimming took 4 bases from V and 2 from J, leaving 13 bases between them. As DNA, the CDR3 is TGTGCCAGCAGCCCGGCAAGTGTAGCCTACAATGAGCAGTTCTTC. This sequence encodes CASSPASVAYNEQFF.

The chain has TRBV6-5 and TRBJ1-5; D gene unclear. The germline CDR1 and CDR2 sequences are MNHEY and SVGAGI. Trimming took off 2 bases at V and 4 bases at J, with 6 bases between the two ends. The CDR3 runs to 13 residues. As DNA, the CDR3 is TGTGCCAGCAGTTACGGCTCTAATCAGCCCCAGCATTTT. Encoded protein: CASSYGSNQPQHF.

The chain is built from TRBV5-1 and TRBJ2-1; TRBD2 matches 7 bases. The CDR3 extends over 15 amino acids. V dropped 4 bases and J dropped 10; count of bases not matched to a gene: 14. From germline, CDR1 is SGHRS and CDR2 YFSETQ. Here the CDR3 DNA reads TGCGCCAGCAGCCGCAACTTTGAAAATAGCGGGGAGCAGTTCTTC. Its translation: CASSRNFENSGEQFF.

V and J are TRBV11-2 and TRBJ2-1, with D perhaps matching TRBD1 or TRBD2 (5 bases each). CDR3 length: 14 residues. Germline CDR1 SGHAT, CDR2 FQNNGV. The ends were cut back, 1 base at V and 6 bases at J, with 10 bases in the middle. CDR3 in amino acids: CASSLAGPLNEQFF. The CDR3, as DNA: TGTGCCAGCAGCTTAGCGGGACCCCTCAATGAGCAGTTCTTC.